This TCR beta chain came from a study of PD-L1 blockade in urothelial cancer. Study-level background: Peripheral blood specimens exhibited a median yield of around 130,000 T cells.

Study conclusions and caveats: A pretreatment blood TCR clonality that fell below the median predicted better progression-free and overall survival.

Metastatic or locally advanced urothelial carcinoma was present in the patients. Points on this clone: The target antigen is unknown.

The assay was immunoSEQ multiplex PCR, and TCRdb's table has in-frame clones only and misses some. The sample gives about 88,000 clones, around nine tenths of which show up once; around 10% is in the top ten. The receptor was derived from a man aged 60 to 69 with urothelial cancer. Sequencing was performed on PBMCs, taken around atezolizumab (anti-PD-L1) treatment.

The CDR3 protein is CAGQEYTEAFF. CDR3 bases: TGTGCCGGACAGGAGTACACTGAAGCTTTCTTT. The gene calls are TRBV2 and TRBJ1-1; 7 bases line up with TRBD1. This CDR3 comprises 11 residues. The V segment lost 11 bases and the J segment 3 bases; nucleotides outside the gene matches: 3. Germline CDR1 is SNHLY and CDR2 is FYNNEI. The full variable domain, completed using reference TRBV2 and TRBJ1-1, is EPEVTQTPSHQVTQMGQEVILRCVPISNHLYFYWYRQILGQKVEFLVSFYNNEISEKSEIFDDQFSVERPDGSNFTLKIRSTKLEDSAMYFCAGQEYTEAFFGQGTRLTVV.